The present T cell receptor (beta chain) was sequenced within a study of blood T cell repertoires in COVID-19. In the authors' methods: By means of reference gene primer amplification, nucleated cell counts were estimated. Method: immunoSEQ multiplex PCR; TCRdb's copy keeps in-frame clones and lacks some. The V and J calls and clone size were taken over from that table, and D and trimming were inferred from the DNA. The repertoire holds roughly 29,000 clones, with just under 95% as singletons. Sample: peripheral blood. This sequence originates from a woman aged 70-85 years with COVID-19, enrolled during active disease.

In nucleotides, the CDR3 is TGTGCCAGCAGCACAAGCGGGAGCTCCTACAATGAGCAGTTCTTC. Its protein is CASSTSGSSYNEQFF. This chain links TRBV6-5 with TRBJ2-1; 8 bases agree with TRBD2. The CDR3 spans 15 residues. V lost 6 bases to trimming and J lost 0 bases; unmatched junction nucleotides: 4. CDR1 and CDR2 from the germline V gene are MNHEY and SVGAGI.